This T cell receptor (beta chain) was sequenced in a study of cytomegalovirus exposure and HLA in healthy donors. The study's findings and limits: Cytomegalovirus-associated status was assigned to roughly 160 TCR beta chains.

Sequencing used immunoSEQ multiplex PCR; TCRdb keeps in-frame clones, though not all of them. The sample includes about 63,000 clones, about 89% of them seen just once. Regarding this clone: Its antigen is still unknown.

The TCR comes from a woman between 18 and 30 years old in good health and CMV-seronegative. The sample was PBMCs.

The CDR3 sequence is CASRFFAGPSETQYF. The CDR3 nucleotides are TGTGCCAGCAGGTTCTTTGCGGGACCTTCCGAGACCCAGTACTTC. The V and J genes are TRBV2 and TRBJ2-5; TRBD2 is a possible D gene (6 bases). Germline V gene lookup returns CDR1 SNHLY and CDR2 FYNNEI. This CDR3 has 15 amino acids. V shed 6 bases and J shed 5 bases, with 19 bases lying between them.